These 28 T cell receptor beta chains originate from one sample sequenced in a study of graft-versus-host responses after intestinal transplantation. Responders (approximately 200,000, CFSE-labeled) met approximately 200,000 stimulators that were irradiated and violet-dye-labeled. The assay was immunoSEQ multiplex PCR, and TCRdb's table has in-frame clones only and misses some. There are tens of thousands of clones in the sample; over 35% occur only once, and about 1.3% lies in the top ten. Sequences were derived from alloreactive CD8+ T cells from a mixed lymphocyte reaction culture, sampled before transplantation. Subset denoted: CFSE-low proliferating T cells sorted from roughly 6-day pre-transplant mixed lymphocyte reaction (GvH or HvG direction). Receptor source: a human patient who was an organ donor for intestinal transplantation.

The chain carries TRBV27 and TRBJ2-7; 8 positions agree with TRBD2. The germline V gene has CDR1 MNHEY and CDR2 SMNVEV (reference sequence). The CDR3 runs to 15 residues. The junction had 10 bases not matched to a gene; V was cut back by 5 bases and J by 4 bases. The DNA for the CDR3 is TGTGCCAGCAGTCTCCTAGCGGGTCCCACTTACGAGCAGTACTTC. Encoded protein: CASSLLAGPTYEQYF.

This chain joins TRBV19 and TRBJ1-2; D is perhaps TRBD1 (6 bases). The germline gives CDR1 LNHDA, CDR2 SQIVND (reference sequence). V lost 5 bases to trimming and J lost 13 bases, with 23 bases between them. The CDR3 is 14 residues long. The CDR3 loop reads CASSPQAWDTESTF. In DNA, the CDR3 is TGTGCCAGTAGTCCCCAGGCGTGGGACACGGAATCCACCTTC.

The V and J genes are TRBV28 and TRBJ1-2, with a tentative D call TRBD1 (6 bases). Germline CDR1 and CDR2: MDHEN and SYDVKM. Trimming left V 10 bases short and J 5 bases short, with 23 bases between. CDR3 size: 15 residues. This CDR3 is CANAGTSTNYYGYTF. In DNA form, the CDR3 reads TGTGCCAACGCCGGGACATCCACTAACTATTATGGCTACACCTTC.

CDR3: CASSLVRTSIKFF. CDR3 in DNA: TGCGCCAGCAGCTTGGTACGAACTAGCATCAAGTTCTTC. V is TRBV5-1 and J is TRBJ2-1; possible D gene TRBD2, 6 bases. CDR3 length equals 13 residues. Germline CDR1 is SGHRS and CDR2 is YFSETQ. V lost 0 bases and J lost 14, with 15 bases in between.

V gene TRBV7-2 combines with J gene TRBJ2-3; no firm D call. Germline V gives CDR1 SGHTA, CDR2 FQGNSA. The CDR3 consists of 12 residues. V lost 2 bases, J lost 4 bases, and 4 bases lay in between. CDR3 region: CASSLSPDTQYF. The CDR3 DNA is TGTGCCAGCAGCTTATCCCCAGATACGCAGTATTTT.

The chain joins TRBV7-8 to TRBJ2-7; 7 bases line up with TRBD1. V shed 2 bases, J shed 3 bases, and the junction held 1 base outside the gene matches. Germline lookup yields CDR1 SGHVS and CDR2 FQNEAQ. The CDR3 consists of 13 residues. The CDR3 loop is CASSLRQGYEQYF. Here the CDR3 DNA reads TGTGCCAGCAGCTTACGACAGGGCTACGAGCAGTACTTC.

The V call is TRBV12-5, the J call TRBJ2-1, with 9 bases aligning to TRBD2. Unmatched junction bases numbered 6, after V lost 0 bases and J lost 6 bases. Per germline, CDR1 LGHNT and CDR2 FRNRAP. The CDR3 is made up of 16 amino acids. The CDR3 coding sequence is TGTGCTAGTGGTTTGGTACTGCGGGAGGGGGCCAATGAGCAGTTCTTC. As protein: CASGLVLREGANEQFF.

For the CDR3, the DNA is TGTGCCAGCAGCCCAGGGACTAGCGGGAGTCTTCGGTATTCGGGACCAGATACGCAGTATTTT. Translation gives CASSPGTSGSLRYSGPDTQYF. The rearrangement uses TRBV4-2 and TRBJ2-3, with TRBD2 matching 14 bases. Germline V gene lookup returns CDR1 LGHNA and CDR2 YNFKEQ. Unmatched junction bases numbered 19, after V lost 4 bases and J lost 4 bases. The length of the CDR3 is 21 residues.

This clone was found a few times. The V gene is TRBV13, the J gene TRBJ2-1; the D gene is possibly TRBD2 (6 bases). CDR1 is PRHDT and CDR2 is FYEKMQ in the germline V gene (reference sequence). CDR3 length: 17 amino acids. V was trimmed by 0 bases and J by 1 base, leaving 13 bases between them. Here the CDR3 reads CASSLGTGVSSYNEQFF. In DNA, the CDR3 is TGTGCCAGCAGCTTAGGCACGGGAGTCTCTTCCTACAATGAGCAGTTCTTC.

The V gene is TRBV5-1, the J gene TRBJ2-5, with a tentative D call TRBD1 (6 bases). Trimming cost V 0 bases and J 6 bases, with 12 bases left between them. Germline V gene data show CDR1 as SGHRS and CDR2 as YFSETQ. This CDR3 comprises 14 residues. The CDR3 nucleotides read TGCGCCAGCAGCTTGGTGCAGGGGCGGAAGACCCAGTACTTC. It encodes CASSLVQGRKTQYF.

CDR3: CASSQVRAGELFF. The CDR3 nucleotides are TGTGCCAGCAGCCAGGTCAGGGCCGGGGAGCTGTTTTTT. The chain links TRBV4-2 to TRBJ2-2; perhaps TRBD1 as D (5 bases). Germline V lookup: CDR1 LGHNA, CDR2 YNFKEQ. V was trimmed by 3 bases and J by 6 bases, leaving 8 bases between them. The CDR3 sequence is 13 residues long.

V and J are TRBV5-1 and TRBJ2-5; TRBD1 is a possible D gene (5 bases). The CDR3 is 14 amino acids. Germline CDR1 SGHRS, CDR2 YFSETQ. Trimming took off 0 bases at V and 3 bases at J, with 9 bases between the two ends. DNA for the CDR3: TGCGCCAGCAGCTTGGCAGGGCTAGAAGAGACCCAGTACTTC. It codes for CASSLAGLEETQYF.

The chain is built from TRBV4-3 and TRBJ1-3; D gene unclear. Looked up from germline, CDR1 is LGHNA and CDR2 is YSLEER. Trimming shortened V by 0 bases and J by 4 bases, and 4 bases separated the two germline ends. The CDR3 is 13 amino acids. CDR3: CASSQEQGNTIYF. The CDR3 coding sequence is TGCGCCAGCAGCCAAGAACAGGGAAACACCATATATTTT.

This clone was recorded a few times. J is TRBJ2-2 and V is TRBV4-1; the D is unclear. CDR3 length: 14 amino acids. Germline CDR1 MGHRA, CDR2 YSYEKL. The ends were cut back, 4 bases at V and 3 bases at J, with 9 bases in the middle. This CDR3 reads CASSPIEHTGELFF. Written as DNA, the CDR3 is TGCGCCAGCAGCCCCATAGAGCACACCGGGGAGCTGTTTTTT.

The chain couples TRBV11-2 to TRBJ2-7, with D hard to call. V shed 2 bases and J shed 3 bases, with 8 bases lying between them. The CDR3 is 13 residues long. CDR1 SGHAT and CDR2 FQNNGV come from the germline V gene. DNA of the CDR3: TGTGCCAGCAGCTTAAACAACCTCTACGAGCAGTACTTC. Its translation is CASSLNNLYEQYF.

In regard to this clone: The junction departs from germline at one end; a sequencing error may be responsible. This sequence joins TRBV19 and TRBJ2-5; D is tentatively TRBD1 or TRBD2 (5 bases each). Germline V gene sequence: CDR1 LNHDA, CDR2 SQIVND (reference sequence). CDR3 length: 16 amino acids. The CDR3 coding sequence is TGTGCCAGTAGTGCCTATGGGACGGACGATCAAGAGACCCGGTACTTC. This gives the protein CASSAYGTDDQETRYF.

The gene calls are TRBV28 and TRBJ1-5; 8 nucleotides agree with TRBD1. From germline, CDR1 is MDHEN and CDR2 SYDVKM. The CDR3 length is 16 residues. J was trimmed by 0 bases and V by 6 bases; bases with no gene match: 7. The CDR3 protein is CASSALDRASNQPQHF. CDR3 nucleotides: TGTGCCAGCAGCGCCTTGGACAGGGCTAGCAATCAGCCCCAGCATTTT.

This clone has only one observation. At one end the junction does not follow the germline gene, possibly because of a read error. The sample has other DNA sequences that encode this CDR3 too. The gene calls are TRBV6-1 and TRBJ1-2; TRBD1 is a possible D gene (5 bases). Germline V gene data show CDR1 as MNHNS and CDR2 as SASEGT. The CDR3 runs 12 residues. CDR3 DNA sequence: TGCGCCAGCAGACAGTCCATCTATGGCTACACCTTC. This codes for CASRQSIYGYTF.

There are a few counts of this clone. CDR3: CASSTDRGRGQYF. The CDR3 DNA reads as TGTGCCAGCAGTACCGACAGGGGGCGGGGGCAGTACTTC. The rearrangement joins TRBV13 to TRBJ2-7; 10 nucleotides line up with TRBD1. Per the germline V gene, CDR1 is PRHDT and CDR2 is FYEKMQ (reference sequence). This CDR3 has 13 amino acids. V gave up 6 bases and J gave up 9 bases; unmatched junction bases: 8.

The chain joins TRBV28 to TRBJ2-4; a weak D match, TRBD2 (6 bases). There are 16 residues in the CDR3. In germline, CDR1 is MDHEN, CDR2 SYDVKM. Between the trimmed V and J ends, which lost 4 bases and 6 bases, there was a span of 19 bases. CDR3 nucleotides: TGTGCCAGCAGTTCGCGGGATGGAGATGGCGGAAACATTCAGTACTTC. Its protein product is CASSSRDGDGGNIQYF.

For this clone: The same CDR3 arises from other DNA sequences in this sample as well. CDR3 in amino acids: CASSLPGLLIHTDTQYF. In DNA form, the CDR3 reads TGTGCCAGCAGCCTTCCTGGACTTTTGATTCACACAGATACGCAGTATTTT. The J gene is TRBJ2-3, the V gene TRBV21-1; the table's D gene call, TRBD2, was not cross checked with the DNA. TRBV21-1 is a pseudogene segment. This CDR3 region has 17 residues.

The chain recombines TRBV10-3 with TRBJ2-1; 13 bases fit TRBD2. The CDR3 is 16 residues long. After removal of 2 bases from V and 12 bases from J, the junction contained 10 bases not matched to a gene. CDR1 is ENHRY, CDR2 SYGVKD, per germline. The CDR3, as DNA: TGTGCCATCAGTGAGGGCCCGGGACTAGCGGGATCGGGGCAGTTCTTC. This gives the protein CAISEGPGLAGSGQFF.

This clone has just one count. The chain combines TRBV11-2 with TRBJ2-7, with TRBD1 matching 7 bases. Germline V gene lookup returns CDR1 SGHAT and CDR2 FQNNGV. This CDR3 is built from 12 residues. V lost 3 bases to trimming and J lost 4 bases; unmatched junction nucleotides: 0. The DNA for the CDR3 is TGTGCCAGCAGCTTGGACAGGTACGAGCAGTACTTC. Its protein product is CASSLDRYEQYF.

Only a few counts were recorded for this clone. The chain is built from TRBV6-5 and TRBJ2-7; 10 nucleotides line up with TRBD1. Germline loops: CDR1 MNHEY, CDR2 SVGAGI. The CDR3 runs 15 residues. V was pared by 6 bases and J by 0 bases, with 5 bases of the junction left unmatched. CDR3 sequence: CASSDRTGGSYEQYF. Written as DNA, the CDR3 is TGTGCCAGCAGCGATAGGACAGGGGGCTCCTACGAGCAGTACTTC.

This clone was observed a few times. This chain links TRBV19 with TRBJ1-5; D remains unclear. The CDR3 is 13 residues long. Germline lookup yields CDR1 LNHDA and CDR2 SQIVND (reference sequence). V was trimmed by 5 bases and J by 4 bases, leaving 9 bases between them. The CDR3 DNA reads as TGTGCCAGTAGTCTCCAGAAAAATCAGCCCCAGCATTTT. Translated: CASSLQKNQPQHF.

The V call is TRBV9, the J call TRBJ1-6; D is possibly TRBD1 (5 bases). V was pared by 0 bases and J by 9 bases, with 10 bases between. The V gene's germline CDR1 is SGDLS and CDR2 YYNGEE. CDR3 size: 14 residues. DNA of the CDR3: TGTGCCAGCAGCGTAGGGCAGCAGGGTTCACCCCTCCACTTT. It is translated as CASSVGQQGSPLHF.

This clone was observed a few times. This rearrangement joins TRBV23-1 to TRBJ1-2; weak D call: TRBD1 (5 bases). TRBV23-1 is annotated as an ORF whose role is uncertain. V gave up 8 bases and J gave up 3 bases, with 16 bases separating them. The CDR3 contains 14 residues. The CDR3 is CASRPGRQDYGYTF. CDR3 coding DNA: TGCGCCAGCCGTCCAGGGAGACAAGACTATGGCTACACCTTC.

This chain connects TRBV7-3 to TRBJ2-7, with 9 positions matching TRBD2. This CDR3 has 15 amino acids. Germline trimming cut 4 bases from V and 3 bases from J; bases unmatched to any gene: 7. In germline, CDR1 is SGHTA, CDR2 FQGTGA. DNA for the CDR3: TGTGCCAGCAGCTCCCCCGGACTAGCGCACTACGAGCAGTACTTC. Translating it yields CASSSPGLAHYEQYF.